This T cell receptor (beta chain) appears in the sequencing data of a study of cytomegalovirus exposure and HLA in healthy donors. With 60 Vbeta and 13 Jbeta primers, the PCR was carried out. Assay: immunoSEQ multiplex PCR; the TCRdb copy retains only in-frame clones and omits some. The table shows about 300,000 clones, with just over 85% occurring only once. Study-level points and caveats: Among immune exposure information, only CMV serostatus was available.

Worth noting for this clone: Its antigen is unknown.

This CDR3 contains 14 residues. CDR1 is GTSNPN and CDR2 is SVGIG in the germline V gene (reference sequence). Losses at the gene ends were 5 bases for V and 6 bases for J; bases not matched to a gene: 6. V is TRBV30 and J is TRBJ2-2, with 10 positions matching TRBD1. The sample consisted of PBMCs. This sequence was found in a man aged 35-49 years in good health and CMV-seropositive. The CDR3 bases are TGTGCCTGGGGGGGACAGGGGCGGCCCGGGGAGCTGTTTTTT. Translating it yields CAWGGQGRPGELFF.